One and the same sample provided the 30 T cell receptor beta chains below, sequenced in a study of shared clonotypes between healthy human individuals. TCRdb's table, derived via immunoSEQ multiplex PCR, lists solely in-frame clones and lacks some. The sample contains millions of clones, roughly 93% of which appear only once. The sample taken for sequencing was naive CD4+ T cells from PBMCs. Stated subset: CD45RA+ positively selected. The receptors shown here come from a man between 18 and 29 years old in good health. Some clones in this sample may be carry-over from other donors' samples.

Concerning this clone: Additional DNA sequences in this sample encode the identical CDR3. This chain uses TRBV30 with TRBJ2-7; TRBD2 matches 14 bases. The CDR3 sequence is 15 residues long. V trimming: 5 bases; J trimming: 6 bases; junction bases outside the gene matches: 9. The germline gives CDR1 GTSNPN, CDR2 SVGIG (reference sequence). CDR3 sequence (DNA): TGTGCCTGGGTAGGACTAGCGGGAGGAGGGGGCGAGCAGTACTTC. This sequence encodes CAWVGLAGGGGEQYF.

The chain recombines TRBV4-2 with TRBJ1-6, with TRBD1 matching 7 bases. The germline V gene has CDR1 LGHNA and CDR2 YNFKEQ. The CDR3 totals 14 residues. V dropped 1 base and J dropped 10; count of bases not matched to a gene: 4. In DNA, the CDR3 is TGTGCCAGCAGCCAAGGACAGGGCGGCTCACCCCTCCACTTT. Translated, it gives CASSQGQGGSPLHF.

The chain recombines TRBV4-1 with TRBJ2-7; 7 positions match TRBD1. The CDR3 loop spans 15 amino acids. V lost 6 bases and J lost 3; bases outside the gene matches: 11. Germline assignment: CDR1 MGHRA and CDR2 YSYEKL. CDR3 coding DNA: TGCGCCAGCAGTCTTCTGACAGGGAGACTCTACGAGCAGTACTTC. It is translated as CASSLLTGRLYEQYF.

For the CDR3, the DNA is TGTGCCAGAAGCTTCTACAGGGTTCCAGATACGCAGTATTTT. This encodes CARSFYRVPDTQYF. The chain is built from TRBV5-3 and TRBJ2-3, with D maybe TRBD1 (6 bases). TRBV5-3 carries the ORF label, with uncertain function. CDR3 size: 14 residues. Trimming shortened V by 2 bases and J by 4 bases, and 11 bases separated the two germline ends.

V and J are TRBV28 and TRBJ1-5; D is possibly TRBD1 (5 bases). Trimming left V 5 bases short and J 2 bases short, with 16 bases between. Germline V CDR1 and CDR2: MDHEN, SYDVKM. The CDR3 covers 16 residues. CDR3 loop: CASSQGARGGNQPQHF. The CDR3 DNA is TGTGCCAGCAGTCAAGGGGCCCGGGGAGGCAATCAGCCCCAGCATTTT.

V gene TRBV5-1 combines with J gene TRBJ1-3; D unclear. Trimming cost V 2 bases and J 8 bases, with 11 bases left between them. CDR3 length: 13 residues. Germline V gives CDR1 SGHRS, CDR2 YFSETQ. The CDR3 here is CASSLIRGHTIYF. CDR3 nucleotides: TGCGCCAGCAGCTTAATCAGAGGGCACACCATATATTTT.

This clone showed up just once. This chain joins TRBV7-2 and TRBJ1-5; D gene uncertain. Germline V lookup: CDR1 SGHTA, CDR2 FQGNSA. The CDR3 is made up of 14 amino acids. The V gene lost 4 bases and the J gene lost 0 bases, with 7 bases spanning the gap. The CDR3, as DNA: TGTGCCAGCAGCTGGAGGGCTAGCAATCAGCCCCAGCATTTT. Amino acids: CASSWRASNQPQHF.

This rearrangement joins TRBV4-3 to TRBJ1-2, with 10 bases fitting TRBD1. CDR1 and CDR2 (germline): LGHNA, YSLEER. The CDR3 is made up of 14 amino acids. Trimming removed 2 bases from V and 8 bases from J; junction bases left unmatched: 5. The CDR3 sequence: CASSQPGTGVGYTF. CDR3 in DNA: TGCGCCAGCAGCCAACCCGGGACAGGGGTAGGCTACACCTTC.

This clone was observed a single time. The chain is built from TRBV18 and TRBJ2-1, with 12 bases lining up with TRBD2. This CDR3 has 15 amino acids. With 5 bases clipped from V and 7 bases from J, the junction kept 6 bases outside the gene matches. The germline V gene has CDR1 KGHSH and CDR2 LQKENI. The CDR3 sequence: CASSSTSGRTNEQFF. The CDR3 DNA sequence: TGTGCCAGCTCATCAACTAGCGGGAGGACGAATGAGCAGTTCTTC.

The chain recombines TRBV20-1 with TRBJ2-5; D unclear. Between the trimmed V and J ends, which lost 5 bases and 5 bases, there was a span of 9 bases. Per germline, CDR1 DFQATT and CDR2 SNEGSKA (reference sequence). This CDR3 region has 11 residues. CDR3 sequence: CSAPLRETQYF. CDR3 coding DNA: TGCAGTGCTCCCCTTCGGGAGACCCAGTACTTC.

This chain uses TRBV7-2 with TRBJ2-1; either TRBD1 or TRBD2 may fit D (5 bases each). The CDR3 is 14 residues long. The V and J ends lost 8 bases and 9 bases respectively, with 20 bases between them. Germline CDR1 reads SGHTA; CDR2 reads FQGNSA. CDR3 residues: CASFTRAGSGEQFF. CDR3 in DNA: TGTGCCAGCTTTACGCGGGCAGGGTCGGGTGAGCAGTTCTTC.

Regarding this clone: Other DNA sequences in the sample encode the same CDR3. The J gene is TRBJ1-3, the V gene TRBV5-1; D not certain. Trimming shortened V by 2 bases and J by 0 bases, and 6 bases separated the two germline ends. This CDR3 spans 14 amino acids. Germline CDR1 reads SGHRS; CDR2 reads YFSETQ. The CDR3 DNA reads TGCGCCAGCAGCTTCGGGTCCTCTGGAAACACCATATATTTT. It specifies CASSFGSSGNTIYF.

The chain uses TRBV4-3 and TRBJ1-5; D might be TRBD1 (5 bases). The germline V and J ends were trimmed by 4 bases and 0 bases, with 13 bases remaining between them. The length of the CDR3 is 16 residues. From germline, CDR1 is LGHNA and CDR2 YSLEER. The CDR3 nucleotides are TGCGCCAGCAGCCCCTCCTGGGGCAGTAGCAATCAGCCCCAGCATTTT. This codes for CASSPSWGSSNQPQHF.

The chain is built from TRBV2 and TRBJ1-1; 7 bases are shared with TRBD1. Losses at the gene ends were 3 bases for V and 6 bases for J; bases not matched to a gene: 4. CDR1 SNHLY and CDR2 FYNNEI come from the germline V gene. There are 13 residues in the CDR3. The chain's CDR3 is CASSDQQGPEAFF. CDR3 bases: TGTGCCAGCAGTGACCAACAGGGGCCTGAAGCTTTCTTT.

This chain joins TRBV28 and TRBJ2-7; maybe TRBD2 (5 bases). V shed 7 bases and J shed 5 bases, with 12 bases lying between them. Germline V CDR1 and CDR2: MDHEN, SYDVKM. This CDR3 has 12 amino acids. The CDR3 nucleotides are TGTGCCAGCACGGGATTTCTAAACGAGCAGTACTTC. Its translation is CASTGFLNEQYF.

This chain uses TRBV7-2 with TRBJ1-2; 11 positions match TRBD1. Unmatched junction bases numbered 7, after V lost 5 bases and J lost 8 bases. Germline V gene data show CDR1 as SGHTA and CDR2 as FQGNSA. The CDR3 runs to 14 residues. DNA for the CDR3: TGTGCCAGCAGCCTGGACAGGGGGCGTTTAGGCTACACCTTC. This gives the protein CASSLDRGRLGYTF.

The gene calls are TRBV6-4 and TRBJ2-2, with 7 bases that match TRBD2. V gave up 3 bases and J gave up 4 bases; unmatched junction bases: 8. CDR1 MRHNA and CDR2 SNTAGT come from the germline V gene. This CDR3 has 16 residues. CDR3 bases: TGTGCCAGCAGTGAGGAACTAGCGATCCGCACCGGGGAGCTGTTTTTT. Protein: CASSEELAIRTGELFF.

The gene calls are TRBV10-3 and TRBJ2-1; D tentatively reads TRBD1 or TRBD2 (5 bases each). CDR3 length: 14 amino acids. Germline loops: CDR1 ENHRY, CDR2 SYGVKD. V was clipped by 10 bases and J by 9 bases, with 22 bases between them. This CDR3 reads CASNPGPLAGEQFF. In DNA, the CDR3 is TGTGCCAGCAACCCGGGACCCCTTGCGGGTGAGCAGTTCTTC.

The CDR3 loop is CAISEFLTSTDTQYF. The CDR3 DNA reads as TGTGCCATCAGTGAGTTTCTAACTAGCACAGATACGCAGTATTTT. V and J are TRBV10-3 and TRBJ2-3; D gene unclear. Germline lookup yields CDR1 ENHRY and CDR2 SYGVKD. This CDR3 is built from 15 residues. Trimming stripped 1 base from V and 0 bases from J, with 8 bases between.

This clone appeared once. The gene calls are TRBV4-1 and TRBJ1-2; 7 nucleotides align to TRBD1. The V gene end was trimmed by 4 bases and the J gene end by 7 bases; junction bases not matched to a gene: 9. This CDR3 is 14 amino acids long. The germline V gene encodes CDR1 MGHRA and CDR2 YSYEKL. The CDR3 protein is CASSRSTGNVGYTF. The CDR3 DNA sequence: TGCGCCAGCAGCCGGTCGACAGGGAACGTTGGCTACACCTTC.

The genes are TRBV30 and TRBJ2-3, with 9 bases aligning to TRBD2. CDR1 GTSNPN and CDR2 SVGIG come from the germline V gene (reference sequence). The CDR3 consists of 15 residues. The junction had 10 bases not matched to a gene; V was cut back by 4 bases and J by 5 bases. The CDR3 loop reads CAWTLKREAGDTQYF. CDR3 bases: TGTGCCTGGACCCTAAAGCGGGAGGCAGGAGATACGCAGTATTTT.

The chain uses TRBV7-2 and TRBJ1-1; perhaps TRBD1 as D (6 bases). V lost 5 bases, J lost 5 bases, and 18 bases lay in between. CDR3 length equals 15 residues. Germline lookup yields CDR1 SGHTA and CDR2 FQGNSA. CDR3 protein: CASSPVWGGGTEAFF. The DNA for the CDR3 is TGTGCCAGCAGCCCCGTTTGGGGAGGGGGGACTGAAGCTTTCTTT. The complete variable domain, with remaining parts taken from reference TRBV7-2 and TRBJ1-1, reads GAGVSQSPSNKVTEKGKDVELRCDPISGHTALYWYRQSLGQGLEFLIYFQGNSAPDKSGLPSDRFSAERTGGSVSTLTIQRTQQEDSAVYLCASSPVWGGGTEAFFGQGTRLTVV.

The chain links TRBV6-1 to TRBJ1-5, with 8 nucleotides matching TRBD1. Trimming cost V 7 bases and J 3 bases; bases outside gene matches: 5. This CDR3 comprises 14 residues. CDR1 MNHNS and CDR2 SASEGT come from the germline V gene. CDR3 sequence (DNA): TGTGCCAGCACCGGACAGGGCTACAATCAGCCCCAGCATTTT. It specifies CASTGQGYNQPQHF.

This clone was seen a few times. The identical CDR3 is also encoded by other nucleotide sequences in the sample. This chain's CDR3 is CASSLDSNQPQHF. CDR3 in DNA: TGTGCCAGCAGCTTAGATAGCAATCAGCCCCAGCATTTT. The chain carries TRBV7-2 and TRBJ1-5; D ambiguous. The CDR3 is 13 residues long. Germline assignment: CDR1 SGHTA and CDR2 FQGNSA. V lost 1 base and J 0 bases, leaving 1 base between the germline ends.

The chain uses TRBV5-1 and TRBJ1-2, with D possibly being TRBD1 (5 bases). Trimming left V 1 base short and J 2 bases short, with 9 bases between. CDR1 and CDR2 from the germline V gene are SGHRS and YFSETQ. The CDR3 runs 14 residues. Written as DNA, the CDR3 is TGCGCCAGCAGCTTGATAGGGGAAAACTATGGCTACACCTTC. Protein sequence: CASSLIGENYGYTF.

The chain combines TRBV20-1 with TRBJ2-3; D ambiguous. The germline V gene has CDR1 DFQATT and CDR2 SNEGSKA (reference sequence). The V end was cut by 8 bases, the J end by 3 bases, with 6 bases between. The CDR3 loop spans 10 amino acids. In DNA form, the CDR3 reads TGCAGTCCCCGGACAGATACGCAGTATTTT. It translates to CSPRTDTQYF.

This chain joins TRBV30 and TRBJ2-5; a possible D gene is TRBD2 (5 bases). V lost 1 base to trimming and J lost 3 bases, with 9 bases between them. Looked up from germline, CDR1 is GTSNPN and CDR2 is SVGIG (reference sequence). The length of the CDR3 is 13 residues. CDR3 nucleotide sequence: TGTGCCTGGAGTGAACTGCGGGAAGAGACCCAGTACTTC. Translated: CAWSELREETQYF. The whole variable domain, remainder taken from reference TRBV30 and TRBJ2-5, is SQTIHQWPATLVQPVGSPLSLECTVEGTSNPNLYWYRQAAGRGLQLLFYSVGIGQISSEVPQNLSASRPQDRQFILSSKKLLLSDSGFYLCAWSELREETQYFGPGTRLLVL.

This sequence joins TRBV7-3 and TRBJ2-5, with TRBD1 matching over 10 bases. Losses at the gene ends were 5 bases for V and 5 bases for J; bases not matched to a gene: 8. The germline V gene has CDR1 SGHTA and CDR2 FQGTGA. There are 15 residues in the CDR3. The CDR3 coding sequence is TGTGCCAGCAGCCCTGGGACAGGGGATGGGGAGACCCAGTACTTC. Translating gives CASSPGTGDGETQYF.

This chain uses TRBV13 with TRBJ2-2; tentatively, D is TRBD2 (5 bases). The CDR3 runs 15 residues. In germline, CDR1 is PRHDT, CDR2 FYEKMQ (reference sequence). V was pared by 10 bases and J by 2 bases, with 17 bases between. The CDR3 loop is CATKRWQANTGELFF. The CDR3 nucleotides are TGTGCCACCAAGCGGTGGCAGGCTAACACCGGGGAGCTGTTTTTT.

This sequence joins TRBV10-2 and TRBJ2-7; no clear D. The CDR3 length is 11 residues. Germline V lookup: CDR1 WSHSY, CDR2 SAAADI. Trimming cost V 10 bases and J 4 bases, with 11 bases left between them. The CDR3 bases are TGCGCCACCCAACTTGATTACGAGCAGTACTTC. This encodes CATQLDYEQYF.